A single sample is the source of the 28 T cell receptor beta chains below, sequenced in a study of radiotherapy plus CTLA-4 blockade in lung cancer (dated by TCRdb to 2017 to 2018). The method behind the library was the immunoSEQ multiplex PCR assay. TCRdb holds this immuneACCESS table with in-frame rearrangements only. Some clones are missing; in checked studies, unresolved V genes explain under half, and the rest has no known cause. The sample yields nearly 110,000 clones; more than 75% were counted once. Jointly, the top ten make up 2% to 3% of the sample. The source material was peripheral blood, sampled from a patient treated with radiotherapy plus ipilimumab. Every receptor here comes from a human donor with non-small cell lung cancer that progressed on radiotherapy plus ipilimumab. Some clones in this sample may be carry-over from other donors' samples.

CDR3 sequence reads: CASSLGGTVIQYF. In DNA form, the CDR3 reads TGTGCCAGCAGCTTAGGCGGGACGGTCATTCAGTACTTC. The chain links TRBV7-2 to TRBJ2-4, with D possibly TRBD2 on 6 matching bases. The V end lost 1 base, the J end lost 9 bases, and 10 bases lay between the germline ends. Per germline, CDR1 SGHTA and CDR2 FQGNSA. The CDR3 has 13 residues.

The CDR3 spells CASGRPNQPQHF. The CDR3 nucleotides read TGTGCCAGTGGGAGGCCCAATCAGCCCCAGCATTTT. The chain carries TRBV6-5 and TRBJ1-5, with unresolved D. V was shortened by 9 bases and J by 3 bases, with 9 bases between the two germline ends. The V gene's germline CDR1 is MNHEY and CDR2 SVGAGI. The CDR3 is 12 amino acids.

The chain recombines TRBV9 with TRBJ1-2; D unresolved. Trimming removed 3 bases from V and 1 base from J, with 10 bases in between. CDR1 SGDLS and CDR2 YYNGEE come from the germline V gene. CDR3 length: 14 residues. For the CDR3, the DNA is TGTGCCAGCAGCGCCTCCACGGGTAACTATGGCTACACCTTC. This encodes CASSASTGNYGYTF. The complete variable domain, with remaining parts taken from reference TRBV9 and TRBJ1-2, reads DSGVTQTPKHLITATGQRVTLRCSPRSGDLSVYWYQQSLDQGLQFLIQYYNGEERAKGNILERFSAQQFPDLHSELNLSSLELGDSALYFCASSASTGNYGYTFGSGTRLTVV.

This clone was detected many times. The chain has TRBV6-1 and TRBJ2-2, with 10 bases identical to TRBD2. The J segment lost 6 bases and the V segment lost 3 bases, leaving 4 bases of the junction unmatched. The CDR3 covers 15 residues. Germline CDR1 MNHNS, CDR2 SASEGT. CDR3 region: CASSEGAGGPGELFF. Written as DNA, the CDR3 is TGTGCCAGCAGTGAGGGAGCGGGGGGGCCCGGGGAGCTGTTTTTT.

This chain connects TRBV25-1 to TRBJ1-1; D uncertain. Germline-derived CDR1 and CDR2 are MGHDK and SYGVNS. V lost 6 bases, J lost 0 bases, and 14 bases lay in between. This CDR3 region has 15 residues. The DNA of the CDR3 is TGTGCCAGCAGCTCCATGGGGATGATGAACACTGAAGCTTTCTTT. Its translation is CASSSMGMMNTEAFF.

V gene TRBV30 combines with J gene TRBJ1-1; no reliable D call. The germline CDR1 and CDR2 sequences are GTSNPN and SVGIG (reference sequence). V was pared by 0 bases and J by 5 bases, with 7 bases between. This CDR3 region has 12 residues. This chain's CDR3 is CAWSVSGTEAFF. In DNA, the CDR3 is TGTGCCTGGAGTGTGTCGGGGACTGAAGCTTTCTTT.

The chain carries TRBV16 and TRBJ1-1; tentative D call: TRBD1 (5 bases). The V end was cut by 1 base, the J end by 3 bases, with 9 bases between. Germline V CDR1 and CDR2: KGHSY, FQNENV. The CDR3 is 14 residues long. The CDR3 spells CASSQWGGDTEAFF. CDR3 sequence (DNA): TGTGCCAGCAGCCAATGGGGGGGTGACACTGAAGCTTTCTTT.

This clone was counted only a few times. The V call is TRBV28, the J call TRBJ1-5; 10 bases are a match to TRBD1. The germline gives CDR1 MDHEN, CDR2 SYDVKM. Germline trimming cut 6 bases from V and 4 bases from J; bases unmatched to any gene: 3. CDR3 size: 14 residues. The DNA of the CDR3 is TGTGCCAGCAGCAGGACAGGGGGGAATCAGCCCCAGCATTTT. It is translated as CASSRTGGNQPQHF.

There are a few counts of this clone. The genes are TRBV10-3 and TRBJ1-3; D uncertain. The ends were cut back, 3 bases at V and 0 bases at J, with 15 bases in the middle. Germline V lookup: CDR1 ENHRY, CDR2 SYGVKD. The CDR3 is 17 residues long. The CDR3 coding sequence is TGTGCCATCAGTGAACGGCTCCTTCTGAGCTCTGGAAACACCATATATTTT. It translates to CAISERLLLSSGNTIYF.

The DNA of the CDR3 is TGCGCCAGCAGCCCAAACACAGGGGCCGCGGGTGAAGCTTTCTTT. Protein sequence: CASSPNTGAAGEAFF. The chain joins TRBV5-1 to TRBJ1-1, with TRBD1 matching 7 bases. This CDR3 has 15 residues. Germline V gene data show CDR1 as SGHRS and CDR2 as YFSETQ. V lost 4 bases to trimming and J lost 7 bases; unmatched junction nucleotides: 13.

This chain links TRBV9 with TRBJ1-2; D unclear. The CDR3 spans 12 residues. The V end lost 1 base, the J end lost 5 bases, and 6 bases lay between the germline ends. Germline V gives CDR1 SGDLS, CDR2 YYNGEE. CDR3 sequence: CASSVSGYGYTF. In nucleotides, the CDR3 is TGTGCCAGCAGCGTATCAGGTTATGGCTACACCTTC.

V gene TRBV2 combines with J gene TRBJ2-5, with unresolved D. Trimming removed 1 base from V and 1 base from J, with 7 bases in between. The CDR3 is 14 amino acids. Germline lookup yields CDR1 SNHLY and CDR2 FYNNEI. This CDR3 is CASSEGSSQETQYF. As DNA, the CDR3 is TGTGCCAGCAGTGAAGGTTCAAGCCAAGAGACCCAGTACTTC.

V is TRBV4-3 and J is TRBJ1-5, with 7 positions matching TRBD1. Germline trimming cut 4 bases from V and 5 bases from J; bases unmatched to any gene: 2. Per the germline V gene, CDR1 is LGHNA and CDR2 is YSLEER. The CDR3 extends over 13 amino acids. This CDR3 reads CASSRQGYQPQHF. The DNA of the CDR3 is TGCGCCAGCAGCCGACAGGGTTATCAGCCCCAGCATTTT.

This clone turned up a few times. The same CDR3 can be traced to other DNA sequences in this sample. The chain links TRBV7-9 to TRBJ2-4; D is ambiguous. Germline-derived CDR1 and CDR2 are SEHNR and FQNEAQ (reference sequence). CDR3 size: 15 residues. Trimming removed 1 base from V and 1 base from J, with 8 bases in between. In DNA form, the CDR3 reads TGTGCCAGCAGCTTAGTCGGTGGGGCCAAAAACATTCAGTACTTC. Translation: CASSLVGGAKNIQYF.

The chain combines TRBV7-9 with TRBJ1-4; D remains unclear. The CDR3 extends over 16 amino acids. Germline-derived CDR1 and CDR2 are SEHNR and FQNEAQ (reference sequence). The V gene lost 1 base and the J gene lost 7 bases, with 16 bases spanning the gap. In DNA, the CDR3 is TGTGCCAGCAGCTTAGGGCAAGGGAGGCGTTTTGAAAAACTGTTTTTT. It is translated as CASSLGQGRRFEKLFF.

The V and J genes are TRBV27 and TRBJ2-5; 12 nucleotides line up with TRBD2. The CDR3 has 15 residues. V was pared by 4 bases and J by 5 bases, with 5 bases of the junction left unmatched. Germline CDR1 MNHEY, CDR2 SMNVEV (reference sequence). The CDR3 loop is CASSSWTSGEETQYF. The CDR3 coding sequence is TGTGCCAGCAGTTCTTGGACTAGCGGGGAGGAGACCCAGTACTTC.

The chain carries TRBV5-1 and TRBJ2-1, with 8 bases fitting TRBD1. The CDR3 consists of 15 residues. Looked up from germline, CDR1 is SGHRS and CDR2 is YFSETQ. V gave up 0 bases and J gave up 8 bases; unmatched junction bases: 7. Here the CDR3 DNA reads TGCGCCAGCAGCTTGGTTGCAGGGGGCCTGGATGAGCAGTTCTTC. This sequence encodes CASSLVAGGLDEQFF. Full variable domain (missing parts from reference TRBV5-1 and TRBJ2-1): KAGVTQTPRYLIKTRGQQVTLSCSPISGHRSVSWYQQTPGQGLQFLFEYFSETQRNKGNFPGRFSGRQFSNSRSEMNVSTLELGDSALYLCASSLVAGGLDEQFFGPGTRLTVL.

V and J are TRBV6-1 and TRBJ2-7; D gene unclear. The CDR3 has 13 amino acids. Trimming took off 2 bases at V and 6 bases at J, with 11 bases between the two ends. Germline V gene data show CDR1 as MNHNS and CDR2 as SASEGT. CDR3: CASSETLGIEQYF. In DNA, the CDR3 is TGTGCCAGCAGTGAAACTCTGGGGATCGAGCAGTACTTC.

This clone has more than one count but fewer than ten. The CDR3 nucleotides read TGTGCCAGCAGCCGGGACAGGGGTAATGAAAAACTGTTTTTT. Translation gives CASSRDRGNEKLFF. V is TRBV6-4 and J is TRBJ1-4, with 10 bases fitting TRBD1. V gave up 6 bases and J gave up 4 bases; unmatched junction bases: 2. The CDR3 runs to 14 residues. CDR1 is MRHNA, CDR2 SNTAGT, per germline.

This clone is deemed medium-sized. This chain uses TRBV9 with TRBJ2-7; 8 positions agree with TRBD1. The CDR3 runs 14 residues. With V trimmed by 4 bases and J by 2 bases, 5 bases remained unmatched. Germline assignment: CDR1 SGDLS and CDR2 YYNGEE. The chain's CDR3 is CASSRQGAPYEQYF. The DNA for the CDR3 is TGTGCCAGCAGCCGGCAGGGGGCTCCCTACGAGCAGTACTTC.

With respect to this clone: One end of the junction varies from germline; a read error may be responsible. The V and J genes are TRBV30 and TRBJ2-4, with a tentative D call TRBD1 (5 bases). CDR3 length: 18 amino acids. Germline V lookup: CDR1 GTSNPN, CDR2 SVGIG (reference sequence). For the CDR3, the DNA is TGTGCCTGGAGTGTCCACCGCAACAGGCTCATAGCCAGAAACATTCAGTACTTC. Its protein is CAWSVHRNRLIARNIQYF.

The table lists this clone with a few counts. The J gene is TRBJ1-2, the V gene TRBV6-5, with D possibly matching TRBD1 (6 bases). The CDR3 contains 15 residues. From germline, CDR1 is MNHEY and CDR2 SVGAGI. V dropped 7 bases and J dropped 2 bases, with 17 bases sitting between them. The CDR3 nucleotides read TGTGCCAGCATGACTACAGGGTTGGCGAACTATGGCTACACCTTC. This codes for CASMTTGLANYGYTF.

This chain links TRBV19 with TRBJ1-5; 10 bases line up with TRBD1. The CDR3 contains 16 residues. Germline V gives CDR1 LNHDA, CDR2 SQIVND (reference sequence). V lost 5 bases, J lost 2 bases, and 6 bases stayed unmatched. CDR3 coding DNA: TGTGCCAGTAGTGTTACCGGGACAGGGGGCAATCAGCCCCAGCATTTT. This gives the protein CASSVTGTGGNQPQHF.

This clone appeared a single time. This rearrangement joins TRBV5-5 to TRBJ1-1; TRBD1 is a possible D gene (5 bases). Trimming pared 1 base from V and 1 base from J, leaving 8 bases between. CDR3 length equals 14 residues. Germline CDR1 reads SGHKS; CDR2 reads YYEKEE (reference sequence). CDR3 amino acids: CASSLTGSNTEAFF. CDR3 nucleotide sequence: TGTGCCAGCAGCTTGACAGGCTCGAACACTGAAGCTTTCTTT. The full variable domain, its missing parts supplied by reference TRBV5-5 and TRBJ1-1, is DAGVTQSPTHLIKTRGQQVTLRCSPISGHKSVSWYQQVLGQGPQFIFQYYEKEERGRGNFPDRFSARQFPNYSSELNVNALLLGDSALYLCASSLTGSNTEAFFGQGTRLTVV.

The chain carries TRBV11-2 and TRBJ2-7; D possibly matches TRBD1 or TRBD2 (5 bases each). Germline assignment: CDR1 SGHAT and CDR2 FQNNGV. V was cut by 2 bases and J by 2 bases, with 10 bases left in between. This CDR3 comprises 14 residues. The CDR3 loop is CASSLMRGPYEQYF. The CDR3 bases are TGTGCCAGCAGCTTAATGAGGGGCCCCTACGAGCAGTACTTC. Combining the CDR3 with reference TRBV11-2 and TRBJ2-7 gives the whole variable domain EAGVAQSPRYKIIEKRQSVAFWCNPISGHATLYWYQQILGQGPKLLIQFQNNGVVDDSQLPKDRFSAERLKGVDSTLKIQPAKLEDSAVYLCASSLMRGPYEQYFGPGTRLTVT.

The chain joins TRBV6-1 to TRBJ1-2; 9 bases are a match to TRBD1. Germline lookup yields CDR1 MNHNS and CDR2 SASEGT. With V trimmed by 6 bases and J by 3 bases, 2 bases remained unmatched. This CDR3 has 13 amino acids. DNA of the CDR3: TGTGCCAGCAGCTGGGACAGGGACTATGGCTACACCTTC. Translation: CASSWDRDYGYTF.

This clone has only one observation. V usage is TRBV5-1 and J usage is TRBJ2-5; D is uncertain. The germline V gene encodes CDR1 SGHRS and CDR2 YFSETQ. The CDR3 is 13 amino acids. V was shortened by 7 bases and J by 1 base, with 11 bases between the two germline ends. The CDR3 DNA follows: TGCGCCAGCTCTCCACGGGCCCAAGAGACCCAGTACTTC. This gives the protein CASSPRAQETQYF.

The chain combines TRBV19 with TRBJ2-7, with D tentatively TRBD1 or TRBD2 (5 bases each). Germline assignment: CDR1 LNHDA and CDR2 SQIVND (reference sequence). The CDR3 is made up of 15 amino acids. V lost 3 bases and J 6 bases, leaving 18 bases between the germline ends. The CDR3 nucleotides are TGTGCCAGTAGTATGGTTGAAGGGACGGTACGCGAGCAGTACTTC. Translation gives CASSMVEGTVREQYF.